The T cell receptor beta chain described here comes from a study of blood T cell repertoires in COVID-19. The protocol was immunoSEQ multiplex PCR, while the TCRdb copy is restricted to in-frame clones and leaves out a portion. The sample holds 150,000 to 200,000 clones; approximately 88% are singletons and the top ten take less than 8.5%. The CDR3 contains 14 residues. Germline lookup yields CDR1 SGDLS and CDR2 YYNGEE. Trimming cost V 6 bases and J 2 bases, with 14 bases left between them. The chain carries TRBV9 and TRBJ2-5; the D gene is possibly TRBD1 (6 bases). The sequence came from a woman aged 50 to 60 who had recovered from COVID-19. The sequencing input was PBMCs or T cells enriched from blood (not recorded which). The CDR3 here is CASTQYGQQETQYF. The CDR3 coding sequence is TGTGCCAGCACCCAATACGGACAGCAAGAGACCCAGTACTTC.